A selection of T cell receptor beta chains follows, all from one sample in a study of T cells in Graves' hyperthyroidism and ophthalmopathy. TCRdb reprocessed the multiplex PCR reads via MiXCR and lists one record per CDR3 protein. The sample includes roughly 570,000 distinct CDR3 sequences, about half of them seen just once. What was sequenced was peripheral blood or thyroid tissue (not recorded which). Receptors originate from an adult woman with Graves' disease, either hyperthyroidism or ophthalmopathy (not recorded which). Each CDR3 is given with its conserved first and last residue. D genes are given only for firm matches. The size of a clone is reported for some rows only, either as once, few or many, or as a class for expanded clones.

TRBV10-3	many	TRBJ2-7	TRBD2	TGTGCCATCAGGGGTTCGCGGGAGGGAACCTACGAGCAGTACTTC	CAIRGSREGTYEQYF
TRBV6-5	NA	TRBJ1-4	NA	TGTGCCAGCAGTTCGACTCCGGGACAACGGGGCTATGAAAAACTGTTTTTT	CASSSTPGQRGYEKLFF
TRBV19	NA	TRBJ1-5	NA	TGTGCCAGTATGGCTGCCGGGATCCGCAATCAGCCCCAGCATTTT	CASMAAGIRNQPQHF
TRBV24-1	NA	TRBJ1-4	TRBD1	TGTGCCACAGATCCGACAGGGATGGGGGAAAAACTGTTTTTT	CATDPTGMGEKLFF
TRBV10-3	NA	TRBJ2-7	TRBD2	TGTGCCATCAGCAAACTACCAAAACTAGCGGCCGGTCCCTCCTACGAGCAGTACTTC	CAISKLPKLAAGPSYEQYF
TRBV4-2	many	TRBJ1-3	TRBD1	TGTGCCAGCAGCCAAGGGACAGGGAACATACACACCATATATTTT	CASSQGTGNIHTIYF
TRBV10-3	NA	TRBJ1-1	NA	TGTGCCATCAGCAGCTTACAGGAGTGGAACACTGAAGCTTTCTTT	CAISSLQEWNTEAFF
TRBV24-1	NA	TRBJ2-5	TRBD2	TGTGCCACCAGTGATTTCCGGTTAGCGGGAGGTCAGGCCCAAGAGACCCAGTACTTC	CATSDFRLAGGQAQETQYF
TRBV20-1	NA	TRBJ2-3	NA	TGCAGTGCTAGATCCGGGACCCGACTGGGAGATACGCAGTATTTT	CSARSGTRLGDTQYF
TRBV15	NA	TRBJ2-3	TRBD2	TGTGCCACCCGCCCGGGGGGACTCACAGATACGCAGTATTTT	CATRPGGLTDTQYF
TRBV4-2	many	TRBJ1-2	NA	TGTGCCAGCAGCCAGTCGTTGGGCCGGCATATGGCTGGGGGCTACACCTTC	CASSQSLGRHMAGGYTF
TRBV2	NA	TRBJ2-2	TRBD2	TGTGCCAGCAGGCCCGGGACTAGCGGGGGAAACACCGGGGAGCTGTTTTTT	CASRPGTSGGNTGELFF
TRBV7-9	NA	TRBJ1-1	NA	TGTGCCAGCAGTTTAGGGGGGCTGTACACTGAAGCTTTCTTT	CASSLGGLYTEAFF
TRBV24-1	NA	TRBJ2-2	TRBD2	TGTGCCACCAGTGCTGTTAGCGGGGGGAACACCGGGGAGCTGTTTTTT	CATSAVSGGNTGELFF
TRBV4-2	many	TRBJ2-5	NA	TGTGCCAGCAGCCAAGATCCCCCAGGACCCGGGGAGACCCAGTACTTC	CASSQDPPGPGETQYF
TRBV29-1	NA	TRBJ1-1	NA	TGCAGCGCCTACAGCGTGATCACTGAAGCTTTCTTT	CSAYSVITEAFF
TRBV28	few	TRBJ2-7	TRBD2	TGTGCCAGCAGTTTATGGCTAGCGGACCTCTACGAGCAGTACTTC	CASSLWLADLYEQYF
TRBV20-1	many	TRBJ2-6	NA	TGCAGTGCCAGCAGGGAGAGGGTAGACTCTGGGGCCAACGTCCTGACTTTC	CSASRERVDSGANVLTF
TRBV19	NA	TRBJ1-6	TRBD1	TGTGCCAGTAGTATGGGAACCGGGACAGCCAATTCACCCCTCCACTTT	CASSMGTGTANSPLHF
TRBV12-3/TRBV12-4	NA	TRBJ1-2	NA	TGTGCCAGCAGTTTTGGGGGAATTGGCTACACCTTC	CASSFGGIGYTF
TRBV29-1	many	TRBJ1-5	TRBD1	TGCAGCGTCGTCATCACCGGGACAGGGGGAGATAGCAATCAGCCCCAGCATTTT	CSVVITGTGGDSNQPQHF
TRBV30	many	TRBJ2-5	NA	TGTGCCTGGAGCGAAACAGGGACCCAGTACTTC	CAWSETGTQYF
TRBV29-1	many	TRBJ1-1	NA	TGCAGCGGAATCAGGGGATTAGGAACTGAAGCTTTCTTT	CSGIRGLGTEAFF
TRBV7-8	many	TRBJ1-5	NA	TGTGCCAGCAGTCCCGACGGGTACAATCAGCCCCAGCATTTT	CASSPDGYNQPQHF
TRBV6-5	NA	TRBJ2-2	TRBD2	TGTGCCAGCACTCCACTAGCGGGAGCGGTCACCGGGGAGCTGTTTTTT	CASTPLAGAVTGELFF
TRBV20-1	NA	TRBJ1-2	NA	TGCAGTGCCACCTCCGGGGGCAGGGGAGTATTTAACTATGGCTACACCTTC	CSATSGGRGVFNYGYTF
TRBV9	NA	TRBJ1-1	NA	TGTGCCAGCAGCGTAGAGAGGATGAACACTGAAGCTTTCTTT	CASSVERMNTEAFF
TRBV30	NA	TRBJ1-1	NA	TGTGCCTGGGGGCGTTGGGGGACCTACACTGAAGCTTTCTTT	CAWGRWGTYTEAFF
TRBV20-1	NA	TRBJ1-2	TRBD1	TGCAGTGCTTCCAATCCTGACAGGGGAGTATTCTATGGCTACACCTTC	CSASNPDRGVFYGYTF
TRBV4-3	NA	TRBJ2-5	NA	TGCGCCAGCAGCCCCCCCGGGGACTTCCAGGGGACCCAGTACTTC	CASSPPGDFQGTQYF
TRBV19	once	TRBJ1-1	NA	TGTGCCAGTAGTATGGTTAGGGAACGGGCGAACACTGAAGCTTTCTTT	CASSMVRERANTEAFF
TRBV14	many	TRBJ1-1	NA	TGTGCCAGCAGCCAGGGGGTTCGAGGGAGGTACACCACTGAAGCTTTCTTT	CASSQGVRGRYTTEAFF
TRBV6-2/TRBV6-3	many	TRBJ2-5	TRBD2	TGTGCCAGCAGGCTGGGACTAGCGGTCCCCAGGGAGACCCAGTACTTC	CASRLGLAVPRETQYF
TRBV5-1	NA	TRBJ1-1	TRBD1	TGCGCCAGCAGCTTATTCCAGGGGGGTAACACTGAAGCTTTCTTT	CASSLFQGGNTEAFF
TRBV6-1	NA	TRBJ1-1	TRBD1	TGTGCCAGCAGAAAAATCGGGACAGGCTACACTGAAGCTTTCTTT	CASRKIGTGYTEAFF
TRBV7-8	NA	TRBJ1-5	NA	TGTGCCAGCAGCCGCAACAGGGAAAATGGTCAGCCCCAGCATTTT	CASSRNRENGQPQHF
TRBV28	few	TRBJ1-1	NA	TGTGCCAGCAGTTTAAGTTCAGGGGACACTGAAGCTTTCTTT	CASSLSSGDTEAFF
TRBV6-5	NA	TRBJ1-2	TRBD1	TGTGCCAGCAGGACGGGACAGGGGGCGCAGGGCTACACCTTC	CASRTGQGAQGYTF
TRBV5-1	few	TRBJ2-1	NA	TGCGCCAGCAGCTTGGTCGGGCCGTACAATGAGCAGTTCTTC	CASSLVGPYNEQFF
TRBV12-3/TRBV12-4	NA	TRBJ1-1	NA	TGTGCCAGCAAGGAGGAGCGGGCTATGAACACTGAAGCTTTCTTT	CASKEERAMNTEAFF
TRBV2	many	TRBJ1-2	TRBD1	TGTGCCAGCAGTGAAGCGCTTCAGGGGGCGCACTATGGCTACACCTTC	CASSEALQGAHYGYTF
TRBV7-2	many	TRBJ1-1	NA	TGTGCCAGCAGCAACGGACACTTACGCGAAGCTTTCTTT	CASSNGHLREAFF
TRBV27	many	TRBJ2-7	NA	TGTGCCAGCAGCCAAGACGGCTACGAGCAGTACTTC	CASSQDGYEQYF
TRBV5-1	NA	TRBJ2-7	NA	TGTGCCAGCAGCCACGGGACGGCAGCCTACGAGCAGTACTTC	CASSHGTAAYEQYF
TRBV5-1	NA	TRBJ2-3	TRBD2	TGCGCCAGCAGCCCTAGACTAGCGGGAGCAAGCGATACGCAGTATTTT	CASSPRLAGASDTQYF
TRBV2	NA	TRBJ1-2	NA	TGTGCCAGCAGGGGATGGGAGAGTGGCTACACCTTC	CASRGWESGYTF
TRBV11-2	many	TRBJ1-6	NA	TGTGCCAGCAGCCTATCCGTGCCGCGGGGGCGATGGTCACCCCTCCACTTT	CASSLSVPRGRWSPLHF